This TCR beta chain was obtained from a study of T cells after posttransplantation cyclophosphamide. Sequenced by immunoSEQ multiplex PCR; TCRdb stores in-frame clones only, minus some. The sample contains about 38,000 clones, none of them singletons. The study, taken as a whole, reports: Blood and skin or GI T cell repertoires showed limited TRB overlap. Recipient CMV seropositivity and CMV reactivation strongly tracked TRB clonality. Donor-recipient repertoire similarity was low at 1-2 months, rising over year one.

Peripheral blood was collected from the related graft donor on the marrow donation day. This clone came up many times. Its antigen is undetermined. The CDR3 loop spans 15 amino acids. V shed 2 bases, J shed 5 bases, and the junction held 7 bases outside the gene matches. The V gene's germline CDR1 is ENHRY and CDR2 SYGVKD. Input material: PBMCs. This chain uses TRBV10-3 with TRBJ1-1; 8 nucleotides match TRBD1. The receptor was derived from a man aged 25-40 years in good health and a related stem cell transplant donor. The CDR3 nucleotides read TGTGCCATCAGTGAGGGGCAGGGGGCGGGGACTGAAGCTTTCTTT. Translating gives CAISEGQGAGTEAFF.